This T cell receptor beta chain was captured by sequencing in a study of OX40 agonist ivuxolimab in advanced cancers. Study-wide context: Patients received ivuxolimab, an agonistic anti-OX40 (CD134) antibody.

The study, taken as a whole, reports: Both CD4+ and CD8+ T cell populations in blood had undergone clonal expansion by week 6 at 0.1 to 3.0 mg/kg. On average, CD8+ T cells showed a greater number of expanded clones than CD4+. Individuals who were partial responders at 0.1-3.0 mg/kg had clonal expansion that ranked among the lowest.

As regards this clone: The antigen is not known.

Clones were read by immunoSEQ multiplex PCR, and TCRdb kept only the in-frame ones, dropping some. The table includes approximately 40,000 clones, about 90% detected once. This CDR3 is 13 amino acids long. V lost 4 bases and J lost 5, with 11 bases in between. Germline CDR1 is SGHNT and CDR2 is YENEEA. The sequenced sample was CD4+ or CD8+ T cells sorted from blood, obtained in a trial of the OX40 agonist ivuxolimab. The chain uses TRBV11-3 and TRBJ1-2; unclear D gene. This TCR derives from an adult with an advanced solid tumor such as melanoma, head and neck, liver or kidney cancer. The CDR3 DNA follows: TGTGCCAGCAGCTGGGCAGGCTGTTATGGCTACACCTTC. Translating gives CASSWAGCYGYTF.